The clone carrying this T cell receptor (beta chain) is a singleton in its sample. Its target is unknown. Assay: immunoSEQ multiplex PCR; the TCRdb copy retains only in-frame clones and omits some. Of approximately 38,000 clones in the sample, 80% to 90% were seen once. This specimen comes from a study of radiotherapy plus CTLA-4 blockade in lung cancer. The V end lost 4 bases, the J end lost 0 bases, and 16 bases lay between the germline ends. CDR3 length: 16 amino acids. General study findings and limits: Once radiotherapy plus ipilimumab had been given, TCR clones derived from tumor expanded in blood.

The chain uses TRBV23-1 and TRBJ2-7; D perhaps matches TRBD1 (6 bases). TRBV23-1 is treated as an ORF (open reading frame) with a function not yet certain. The sample was peripheral blood, taken from a patient treated with radiotherapy plus ipilimumab. The receptor comes from a human donor with non-small cell lung cancer whose response to radiotherapy plus ipilimumab could not be evaluated. The CDR3 region is CASSRPQGPASYEQYF. CDR3 in DNA: TGCGCCAGCAGTCGACCCCAGGGGCCAGCCTCCTACGAGCAGTACTTC.